These 17 T cell receptor beta chains came from one sample sequenced in a study of human T cells and chemical hapten exposure. TCRdb recomputed calls from the RACE reads with MiXCR, one row per CDR3 protein. The sample carries about 110,000 distinct CDR3 sequences, around 12% recorded once. Time point here: pre-sensitization, week 0. Treatment denoted: therapeutic diphenylcyclopropenone sensitization with weekly scalp DPC. This sample comprised whole blood, obtained in connection with sensitization to the hapten diphenylcyclopropenone (DPC). These receptors came from a woman between 50 and 59 years old with alopecia areata. Some clones in this sample may be carry-over from other donors' samples.

The sample holds a few counts of this clonotype. The rearrangement links TRBV28 to TRBJ2-7; D possibly corresponds to TRBD2 (5 bases). V was shortened by 6 bases and J by 4 bases, with 7 bases between the two germline ends. Germline CDR1 MDHEN, CDR2 SYDVKM. The CDR3 sequence is 11 residues long. CDR3 sequence reads: CASRGEYEQYF. DNA of the CDR3: TGTGCCAGCAGGGGAGAGTACGAGCAGTACTTC.

At least ten counts were recorded for this clonotype. V is TRBV12-3 or TRBV12-4 and J is TRBJ1-2; 8 nucleotides line up with TRBD1. J lost 6 bases, V lost 6 bases, and 12 bases had no gene match. The CDR3 spans 15 residues. The CDR3: CASSPGRQGSHGYTF. For the CDR3, the DNA is TGTGCCAGCAGCCCCGGGCGACAGGGGTCCCATGGCTACACCTTC.

This clonotype was picked up a small number of times. The chain links TRBV12-5 to TRBJ1-1; 8 bases line up with TRBD1. The CDR3 extends over 13 amino acids. CDR1 LGHNT and CDR2 FRNRAP come from the germline V gene. V gave up 6 bases and J gave up 11 bases; unmatched junction bases: 11. The CDR3 DNA is TGTGCTAGTGGCATACTTCCAGGGGGCACGGCTTTCTTT. Its translation is CASGILPGGTAFF.

This clonotype was detected many times. CDR3 sequence reads: CASSYGGSLSEKLFF. CDR3 nucleotide sequence: TGTGCCAGCAGTTATGGAGGCAGCTTAAGCGAAAAACTGTTTTTT. This rearrangement joins TRBV6-2 or TRBV6-3 to TRBJ1-4; no clear D. The CDR3 covers 15 residues. The germline CDR1 and CDR2 sequences are MNHEY and SVGEGT. V was pared by 3 bases and J by 8 bases, with 16 bases between.

V usage is TRBV4-2 and J usage is TRBJ2-2; the D gene is possibly TRBD2 (5 bases). In germline, CDR1 is LGHNA, CDR2 YNFKEQ. The CDR3 totals 15 residues. V lost 0 bases, J lost 9 bases, and 14 bases lay in between. DNA of the CDR3: TGTGCCAGCAGCCAAGATATGAAGGCGGGCTGGGAGCTGTTTTTT. Amino acids: CASSQDMKAGWELFF.

This clonotype was counted a few times. The J gene is TRBJ1-1, the V gene TRBV18, with D tentatively TRBD1 (5 bases). Trimming cost V 6 bases and J 1 base, with 12 bases left between them. Germline lookup yields CDR1 KGHSH and CDR2 LQKENI. CDR3 length equals 14 residues. This CDR3 is CASSDGRGNTEAFF. Here the CDR3 DNA reads TGTGCCAGCTCTGACGGGAGGGGGAACACTGAAGCTTTCTTT.

This clonotype was seen only once. Possible read error: a much larger clone is one base away. The gene calls are TRBV5-1 and TRBJ2-7; D is undetermined. Per germline, CDR1 SGHRS and CDR2 YFSETQ. The CDR3 runs to 11 residues. The CDR3 reads CASSSQHEQHF. The CDR3 DNA follows: TGCGCCAGCAGCTCCCAGCACGAGCAGCACTTC.

The gene calls are TRBV18 and TRBJ2-7, with 10 bases lining up with TRBD1. V was clipped by 3 bases and J by 3 bases; unmatched bases: 5. The CDR3 has 15 amino acids. Germline CDR1 and CDR2: KGHSH and LQKENI. The CDR3 loop reads CASSPPGTGDYEQYF. The CDR3 DNA is TGTGCCAGCTCACCTCCCGGGACAGGGGACTACGAGCAGTACTTC.

This clonotype came up a few times. The chain couples TRBV5-1 to TRBJ2-5, with 8 bases identical to TRBD2. Germline assignment: CDR1 SGHRS and CDR2 YFSETQ. The J segment lost 2 bases and the V segment lost 4 bases, leaving 4 bases of the junction unmatched. The CDR3 length is 14 residues. This CDR3 reads CASSTGGKQETQYF. Written as DNA, the CDR3 is TGCGCCAGCAGCACGGGGGGGAAACAAGAGACCCAGTACTTC.

In this sample, this clonotype turned up a few times. The chain couples TRBV6-2 or TRBV6-3 to TRBJ2-6; no reliable D call. The CDR3 is made up of 18 amino acids. Germline-derived CDR1 and CDR2 are MNHEY and SVGEGT. The germline V and J ends were trimmed by 0 bases and 0 bases, with 12 bases remaining between them. For the CDR3, the DNA is TGTGCCAGCAGTTACTCCCCGTGGACGGCCTCTGGGGCCAACGTCCTGACTTTC. Its translation: CASSYSPWTASGANVLTF.

The chain is built from TRBV12-3 or TRBV12-4 and TRBJ1-1, with D maybe TRBD1 (6 bases). This CDR3 region has 13 residues. V dropped 6 bases and J dropped 1 base, with 9 bases sitting between them. CDR3 residues: CASRMTGNTEAFF. The CDR3, as DNA: TGTGCCAGCAGAATGACAGGGAACACTGAAGCTTTCTTT.

This clonotype was seen only once. The gene calls are TRBV5-4 and TRBJ1-2; perhaps TRBD1 as D (5 bases). Trimming left V 0 bases short and J 0 bases short, with 9 bases between. Germline values: CDR1 SGHNT, CDR2 YYREEE (reference sequence). The CDR3 sequence is 15 residues long. The CDR3 DNA reads TGTGCCAGCAGCTTGGAGACAGCCGCTAACTATGGCTACACCTTC. It is translated as CASSLETAANYGYTF.

This clonotype was seen a handful of times. This chain connects TRBV2 to TRBJ2-3; D is possibly TRBD2 (5 bases). Germline assignment: CDR1 SNHLY and CDR2 FYNNEI. The CDR3 runs 16 residues. Trimming left V 3 bases short and J 4 bases short, with 17 bases between. CDR3 region: CASSDKASTDPDTQYF. The CDR3 coding sequence is TGTGCCAGCAGTGATAAGGCTAGCACGGATCCAGATACGCAGTATTTT.

The V gene is TRBV11-2, the J gene TRBJ1-4; 8 positions match TRBD1. Germline CDR1 is SGHAT and CDR2 is FQNNGV. This CDR3 is built from 18 residues. V shed 4 bases, J shed 7 bases, and the junction held 17 bases outside the gene matches. DNA of the CDR3: TGTGCCAGCAGCTCCCCTCCGGGTCCGATGACAGGGGCTGAAAAACTGTTTTTT. Protein product: CASSSPPGPMTGAEKLFF.

The chain carries TRBV5-1 and TRBJ1-5, with D perhaps TRBD1 (5 bases). CDR1 SGHRS and CDR2 YFSETQ come from the germline V gene. The ends were cut back, 3 bases at V and 9 bases at J, with 16 bases in the middle. CDR3 size: 14 residues. The CDR3 bases are TGCGCCAGCAGCTCTGACGGGACTGGGGGGCCCCAGCATTTT. It translates to CASSSDGTGGPQHF.

The CDR3 DNA sequence: TGTGCCAGCAGTTTATTTAGCGGGGGGGCCTTAAATGAGCAGTTCTTC. It specifies CASSLFSGGALNEQFF. The V gene is TRBV28, the J gene TRBJ2-1; 11 bases are shared with TRBD2. This CDR3 comprises 16 residues. Losses at the gene ends were 1 base for V and 7 bases for J; bases not matched to a gene: 6. From germline, CDR1 is MDHEN and CDR2 SYDVKM.

The chain joins TRBV6-5 to TRBJ1-4; the D is unclear. Per the germline V gene, CDR1 is MNHEY and CDR2 is SVGAGI. The V end was cut by 4 bases, the J end by 4 bases, with 16 bases between. This CDR3 has 16 amino acids. The DNA of the CDR3 is TGTGCCAGCAGTTTCCGGCAAAACCTTTTTAATGAAAAACTGTTTTTT. Its protein product is CASSFRQNLFNEKLFF.